The TCR beta chain described here comes from a study of follicular helper T cells after annual influenza vaccination (dated by TCRdb to about 2017). Some background on the complete study: After each seasonal influenza vaccination, blood samples were collected on days 0, 7 and 28. To look at recall of cTfh clones, some subjects were tracked through successive annual vaccinations covering the 2013-2014, 2014-2015 and 2015-2016 seasons. One week after vaccination, a second recruited cohort of roughly 11 subjects (Table S1) displayed a similar ICOS+CD38+ cTfh response. The 2015 samples were processed right after collection, while the 2013-2014 samples were cryopreserved. Multi-year samples were available for six subjects, with four spanning two vaccination seasons and two spanning three seasons.

The library was made by the immunoSEQ multiplex PCR assay. Adaptive Biotechnologies carried out TCRB amplification, library preparation, sequencing and preliminary bioinformatics at Survey level resolution. TCRB sequencing used multiplex PCR amplification of genomic DNA from sorted cTfh populations. For the original study's pipeline: Clonality was calculated in R as 1 minus normalized Shannon entropy, and the Gini index was calculated with the R package ineq. Overlap score was the summed counts of shared sequences divided by total counts of all sequences in both compared samples. Shared-clonotype significance used Fisher's exact test assuming a theoretical repertoire of 10^7 TCRB sequences. Here the immuneACCESS table is served through TCRdb, limited to in-frame sequences with V and J called. Missing clones are a known gap in these copies; in checked studies unresolved V genes cover under half, and the rest lacks a known reason. D and trimming were read from the DNA, whereas the V and J calls and clone size are those reported in that table. Within this sample are around 7,100 clones, with around nine tenths of them counted one time only. Of the sample, 0.55% to 0.7% is held by the ten largest clones.

For this clone: It lacks a known antigen. Base-call qualities are not available, and no considerably larger clone is one nucleotide away.

From cysteine to phenylalanine, the CDR3 is 14 amino acids long. The entry retains the CDR3 DNA only, 42 bases that are in frame from base 1. In the germline V gene, CDR1 corresponds to SGHTA and CDR2 to FQGTGA. The junction carries 13 bases between V and J, which are trimmed by 4 bases and 6 bases respectively. This sample's time point label indicates: 2015-2016 season, 7 days after influenza vaccination. Seasonal inactivated influenza vaccine (Fluvarix) was administered to adults, and sorted blood CD4 subsets were tracked by TCRB sequencing before and after vaccination. Subjects were considered eligible if community-dwelling and if influenza vaccine had not been received in the prior 6 months. Exclusions included influenza vaccine contraindications, substance abuse, HIV/AIDS, active malignancy, immunomodulatory medication and active illness such as respiratory infection. Per time point, between about 40 and 100 mL of blood was sampled. Non-naive CD4+CXCR5+PD-1+ cells were defined as circulating Tfh and were sorted into two fractions, ICOS+CD38+ and ICOS-CD38-. PBMC were isolated using Ficoll-Paque PLUS or SepMate separation. Cell subsets were sorted from PBMC on a BD FACS Aria before DNA extraction.

Summary of the overall study and its limitations: Day 7 ICOS+CD38+ clones were most often found later in ICOS-CD38- cTfh, suggesting that subset may serve as a memory reservoir. ICOS+CD38+ cTfh clonality correlated with the frequency of that population, and its change correlated with the change in circulating plasmablast frequency. Productive TCRB sequences were recovered from only about 8.5-20% of analyzed cells, so rare clonotypes could not be sampled. A recurrent oligoclonal ICOS+CD38+ cTfh response containing tetramer and AIM influenza-specific clonotypes was recalled by successive annual vaccinations.

This clonotype originated in an adult who received the influenza vaccine. This specimen was CXCR5+ CD38- circulating T follicular helper cells from blood, taken 7 days after influenza vaccination. Interpreted using the paper, the cell subset or site label stands for: circulating Tfh, non-naive CD4+CXCR5+PD-1+ (ICOS+CD38+ or ICOS-CD38-). The V and J genes are TRBV7-3 and TRBJ2-1; TRBD2 is a possible D gene, resting on 6 matching bases. CDR3 loop: CASSSAGRANEQFF. The DNA is as follows: TGTGCCAGCAGCTCCGCGGGACGGGCCAATGAGCAGTTCTTC.